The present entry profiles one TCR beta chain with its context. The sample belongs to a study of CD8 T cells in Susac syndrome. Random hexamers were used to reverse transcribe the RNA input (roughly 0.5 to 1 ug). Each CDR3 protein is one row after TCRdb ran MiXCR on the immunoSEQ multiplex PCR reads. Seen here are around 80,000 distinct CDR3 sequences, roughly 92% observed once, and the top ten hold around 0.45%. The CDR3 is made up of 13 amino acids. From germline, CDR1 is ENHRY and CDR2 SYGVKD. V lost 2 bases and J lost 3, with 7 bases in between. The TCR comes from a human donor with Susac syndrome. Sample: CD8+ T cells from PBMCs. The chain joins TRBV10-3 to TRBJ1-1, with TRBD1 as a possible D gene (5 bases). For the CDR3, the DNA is TGTGCCATCAGTGAGGGGGCCTACACTGAAGCTTTCTTT. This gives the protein CAISEGAYTEAFF.